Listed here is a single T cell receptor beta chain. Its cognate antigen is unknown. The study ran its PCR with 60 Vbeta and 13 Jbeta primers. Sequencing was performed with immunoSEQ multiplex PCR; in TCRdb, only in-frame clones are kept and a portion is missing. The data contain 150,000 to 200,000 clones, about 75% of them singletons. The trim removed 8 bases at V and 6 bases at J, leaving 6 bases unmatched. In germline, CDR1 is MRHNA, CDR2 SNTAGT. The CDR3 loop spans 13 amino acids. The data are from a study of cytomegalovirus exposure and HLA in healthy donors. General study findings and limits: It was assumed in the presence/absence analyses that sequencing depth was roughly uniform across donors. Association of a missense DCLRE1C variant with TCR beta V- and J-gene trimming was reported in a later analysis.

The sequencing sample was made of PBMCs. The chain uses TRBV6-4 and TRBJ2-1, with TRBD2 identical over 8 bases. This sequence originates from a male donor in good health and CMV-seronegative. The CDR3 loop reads CASSLAGSNEQFF. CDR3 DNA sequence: TGTGCCAGCTCTTTAGCGGGAAGCAATGAGCAGTTCTTC.